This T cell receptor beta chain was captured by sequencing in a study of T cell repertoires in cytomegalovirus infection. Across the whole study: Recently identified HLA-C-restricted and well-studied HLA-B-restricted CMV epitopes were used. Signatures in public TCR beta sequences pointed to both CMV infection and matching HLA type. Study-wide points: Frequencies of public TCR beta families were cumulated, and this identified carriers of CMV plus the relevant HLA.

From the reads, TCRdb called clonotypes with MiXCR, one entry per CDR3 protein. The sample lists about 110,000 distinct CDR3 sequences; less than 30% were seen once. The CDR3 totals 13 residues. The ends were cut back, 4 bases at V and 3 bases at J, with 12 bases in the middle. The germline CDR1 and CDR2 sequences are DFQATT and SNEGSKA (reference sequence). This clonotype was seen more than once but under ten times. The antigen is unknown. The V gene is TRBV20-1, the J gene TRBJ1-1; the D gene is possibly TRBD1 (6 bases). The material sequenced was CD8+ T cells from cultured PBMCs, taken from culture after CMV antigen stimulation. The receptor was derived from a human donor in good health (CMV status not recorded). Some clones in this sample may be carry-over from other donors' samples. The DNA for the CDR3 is TGCAGTGCTAATACAGGGCGAGACACTGAAGCTTTCTTT. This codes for CSANTGRDTEAFF.